Each of the 6 T cell receptor beta chains below was sequenced from the same sample in a study of tumor-infiltrating lymphocytes in primary liver carcinoma. Starting material of roughly 0.45 ug total RNA yielded TCR beta cDNA via a constant-region primer. Construction of TCR beta libraries relied on three successive nested multiplex PCR rounds employing slightly modified ARM-PCR. Primers for the first two PCR rounds were TRBV1-TRBV30 forward primers and a C-beta reverse primer (about 10 cycles per round). TCRdb analysed the multiplex PCR reads with MiXCR anew, one entry per CDR3 protein. Here the sample spans approximately 330,000 distinct CDR3 sequences, roughly two thirds being singletons. Germline DNA was also extracted, and blood RNA was taken from unsorted whole blood. The sample consisted of peripheral blood. The receptor set was obtained from a man aged 35 to 55 with primary liver carcinoma and hepatitis B virus infection.

Note on this clonotype: The junction and the germline gene differ at one end; a read error may be behind it. This rearrangement joins TRBV25-1 to TRBJ1-5; 7 bases align to TRBD1. This CDR3 has 14 residues. Germline lookup yields CDR1 MGHDK and CDR2 SYGVNS. The CDR3 protein is CARSGTASNQPQHF. CDR3 in DNA: TGTGCCAGGAGTGGGACAGCAAGCAATCAGCCCCAGCATTTT.

About this clonotype: Possible read error: a much larger clone is one base away. Without the conserved terminal phenylalanine or tryptophan, this CDR3 likely stems from a read error. The CDR3 DNA reads TGTGCCAGCAGTTACCCGAAGGGGGGTTGGACTGAAGCTTTCATT. Translated: CASSYPKGGWTEAFI. This chain connects TRBV6-6 to TRBJ1-1, with a tentative D call TRBD1 (6 bases). The length of the CDR3 is 15 residues. V dropped 2 bases and J dropped 5 bases, with 15 bases sitting between them. The germline V gene has CDR1 MNHNY and CDR2 SVGAGI (reference sequence).

A remark on this clonotype: A much larger clone differs by one base, so this may be a read error. The chain uses TRBV10-3 and TRBJ2-7; TRBD1 or TRBD2 may be the D gene (5 bases each). This CDR3 is 14 amino acids long. V lost 3 bases and J lost 4, with 13 bases in between. From germline, CDR1 is ENHRY and CDR2 SYGVKD. The CDR3 region is CAISEWDPRYEQYF. The CDR3 coding sequence is TGTGCCATCAGTGAATGGGACCCACGATACGAGCAGTACTTC.

Concerning this clonotype itself: The junction does not match germline at one end; this may be a read error. V and J are TRBV6-1 and TRBJ1-4; D is undetermined. This CDR3 contains 15 residues. The V gene's germline CDR1 is MNHNS and CDR2 SASEGT. This chain's CDR3 is CTSSEPGSSNEKLFF. DNA for the CDR3: TGTACCAGCAGTGAACCGGGGAGCTCTAATGAAAAACTGTTTTTT.

This clonotype was seen more than once but under ten times. This chain joins TRBV7-9 and TRBJ2-5, with TRBD2 matching over 8 bases. Per the germline V gene, CDR1 is SEHNR and CDR2 is FQNEAQ (reference sequence). The CDR3 extends over 14 amino acids. Losses at the gene ends were 3 bases for V and 1 base for J; bases not matched to a gene: 1. The CDR3: CASSFAGGQETQYF. The DNA for the CDR3 is TGTGCCAGCAGCTTCGCGGGGGGCCAAGAGACCCAGTACTTC.

This clonotype was seen ten or more times. The chain joins TRBV10-3 to TRBJ2-5; D may be TRBD2 (5 bases). The CDR3 consists of 12 residues. Germline V CDR1 and CDR2: ENHRY, SYGVKD. The V end lost 6 bases, the J end lost 0 bases, and 5 bases lay between the germline ends. The CDR3 sequence is CAIRGDQETQYF. CDR3 sequence (DNA): TGTGCCATCAGGGGAGACCAAGAGACCCAGTACTTC.